This T cell receptor (beta chain) was recovered during a study of cytomegalovirus exposure and HLA in healthy donors. The study, taken as a whole, reports: Diagnosis of cytomegalovirus status made by the classifier reportedly showed high specificity and sensitivity. Roughly 170 TCR beta chains were listed as cytomegalovirus-associated.

The CDR3 sequence is 16 residues long. Germline V gives CDR1 SEHNR, CDR2 FQNEAQ (reference sequence). On this clone itself: Its antigen is not known. At one end, the junction sequence differs from germline, possibly due to a read error.

The PCR ran on 60 Vbeta and 13 Jbeta primers. Data came from immunoSEQ multiplex PCR; TCRdb stores just in-frame clones and leaves some out. The data contain roughly 100,000 clones, around 75% of them singletons. The sequence was collected from a man aged 50 or older in good health and CMV-seronegative. The source material was PBMCs. The chain uses TRBV7-9 and TRBJ2-1, with D perhaps matching TRBD2 (6 bases). CDR3 in DNA: TGTTCCAGCAGCCGAGGCCCTTTCCGGGAGAACAATGAGCAGTTCTTC. Its translation is CSSSRGPFRENNEQFF.